This T cell receptor beta chain originates from a study of prognosis after radiotherapy for stage I lung cancer. This CDR3 region has 15 residues. With V trimmed by 4 bases and J by 4 bases, 7 bases remained unmatched. The germline gives CDR1 MNHEY, CDR2 SVGAGI. Two-round multiplex PCR, the amplification method, yielded TCR beta CDR3 from genomic DNA. Round one of PCR was performed, and it used primers specific to each TRBV and TRBJ gene. TCRdb reanalysed the multiplex PCR reads using MiXCR and keeps one entry per CDR3 protein. Seen here are tens of thousands of distinct CDR3 sequences, about 32% observed once, and the top ten hold about 33%.

This clonotype originated in a donor aged 50 or older with non-small cell lung cancer. The starting material was PBMCs, obtained before or after stereotactic body radiation therapy (not recorded which). V is TRBV6-5 and J is TRBJ1-1; 9 bases are shared with TRBD1. CDR3 residues: CASSWGQGYSTEAFF. The CDR3 coding sequence is TGTGCCAGCAGTTGGGGACAGGGTTATAGCACTGAAGCTTTCTTT.